This T cell receptor (beta chain) was found in a study of graft-versus-host responses after intestinal transplantation. Study context: Anti-thymocyte globulin was used for induction in all recipients, who then took tacrolimus and steroids for two to four years.

Method: immunoSEQ multiplex PCR; TCRdb's copy keeps in-frame clones and lacks some. This sample has about 70,000 clones; about 80% occur once, and the top ten carry around 0.37%. Comments on this clone: Its antigen is still unknown.

The V end lost 3 bases, the J end lost 6 bases, and 13 bases lay between the germline ends. This CDR3 comprises 14 residues. Germline V gene lookup returns CDR1 MDHEN and CDR2 SYDVKM. This TCR derives from a human donor who was the organ donor for an intestinal transplant. The material sequenced was unstimulated CD4+ T cells sorted from spleen or lymph node cells, taken before transplant. The rearrangement links TRBV28 to TRBJ2-3; the D gene is possibly TRBD1 (6 bases). The CDR3 nucleotides are TGTGCCAGCAGTTTTAACAGGGCTATGGATACGCAGTATTTT. Its translation: CASSFNRAMDTQYF. Based on the CDR3 plus reference TRBV28 and TRBJ2-3, the full variable domain is DVKVTQSSRYLVKRTGEKVFLECVQDMDHENMFWYRQDPGLGLRLIYFSYDVKMKEKGDIPEGYSVSREKKERFSLILESASTNQTSMYLCASSFNRAMDTQYFGPGTRLTVL.